This T cell receptor beta chain was recorded in a study of technical replicates of blood from several donors (dated by TCRdb to the late 2010s). The library was produced with the immunoSEQ multiplex PCR assay. Imported from immuneACCESS, the table was reduced by TCRdb to in-frame sequences with V and J called. These copies leave out some clones; in studies compared against another copy, an unresolved V gene accounts for under half, and the cause of the remainder is not known. Across this sample there are 75,000 to 95,000 clones, with about 93% seen only once. The ten largest clones take up about 0.39% of the sample. CDR1 and CDR2 were assigned from the germline V gene as LGHNA and YSLEER. There are 14 amino acids in the CDR3, from cysteine to phenylalanine inclusive. Just the 42-base CDR3 DNA is kept, in frame starting at base 1. At the junction V is shortened by 4 bases and J by 6 bases, with 12 bases in between.

With respect to this clone: Its antigen is currently not known. No much larger clonotype is one base removed from it; base qualities were not supplied.

The TCR sequence derives from a human donor in good health. Sequenced input: T cells isolated from PBMCs. The sequence joins TRBV4-3 to TRBJ1-4; the D gene is possibly TRBD1, with 5 bases matching. The CDR3 loop reads CASSPGAGYEKLFF. At the DNA level, the sequence is TGCGCCAGCAGCCCTGGGGCAGGCTATGAAAAACTGTTTTTT.